A selection of T cell receptor beta chains follows, all from one sample in a study of T cells in Graves' hyperthyroidism and ophthalmopathy. Using its own MiXCR run on the multiplex PCR reads, TCRdb lists one record per CDR3 protein. The sample includes hundreds of thousands of distinct CDR3 sequences, around 39% of them seen just once. Sequences were obtained from blood. The receptors shown here come from a man younger than 30 with Graves' hyperthyroidism. Each CDR3 is given with its conserved first and last residue. The D gene is left open where the match is weak. Rows may omit the clone size; those that give it use once, few, many or a size class.

>TRBV20-1|TRBD1|TRBJ1-1|many
CSASGQGSFSEAFF
TGCAGTGCTAGCGGACAGGGTAGCTTCTCTGAAGCTTTCTTT
>TRBV6-1|.|TRBJ2-7|.
CASRSTGYEQYF
TGTGCCAGCAGGTCGACTGGGTACGAGCAGTACTTC
>TRBV20-1|.|TRBJ1-5|.
CSERGSQPQHF
TGCAGTGAACGGGGGAGTCAGCCCCAGCATTTT
>TRBV12-3/TRBV12-4|.|TRBJ2-2|few
CASSSKGANTGELFF
TGTGCCAGCAGTTCGAAAGGGGCCAACACCGGGGAGCTGTTTTTT
>TRBV6-5|TRBD2|TRBJ2-3|.
CATATSGRLDTQYF
TGTGCCACCGCGACTAGCGGGAGATTGGATACGCAGTATTTT
>TRBV19|.|TRBJ2-5|.
CASSIGLGAGETQYF
TGTGCCAGTAGTATCGGTCTGGGGGCCGGGGAGACCCAGTACTTC
>TRBV28|.|TRBJ2-2|.
CASSFGQSGELFF
TGTGCCAGCAGTTTCGGACAGTCCGGGGAGCTGTTTTTT
>TRBV7-2|TRBD2|TRBJ2-7|.
CASSLAFGLAYEQYF
TGTGCCAGCAGCTTGGCCTTTGGACTAGCTTACGAGCAGTACTTC
>TRBV12-3/TRBV12-4|TRBD2|TRBJ2-5|.
CASRPGLAGGETQYF
TGTGCCAGCAGACCGGGACTAGCAGGCGGGGAGACCCAGTACTTC
>TRBV20-1|TRBD1|TRBJ1-2|.
CSAPRTGINYGYTF
TGCAGTGCGCCCCGGACAGGGATAAACTATGGCTACACCTTC
>TRBV20-1|TRBD2|TRBJ2-2|.
CSAGTSGSLDTGELFF
TGCAGTGCCGGGACTAGCGGGAGCTTAGACACCGGGGAGCTGTTTTTT
>TRBV7-2|TRBD1|TRBJ1-1|.
CASSQVQGNGEAFF
TGTGCCAGCAGCCAAGTACAGGGGAACGGTGAAGCTTTCTTT
>TRBV14|.|TRBJ2-5|.
CASSPGGIMYQETQYF
TGTGCCAGCAGCCCGGGGGGCATAATGTACCAAGAGACCCAGTACTTC
>TRBV6-6|.|TRBJ1-2|.
CASNPVRGGGYTF
TGTGCCAGCAACCCCGTCCGGGGAGGGGGCTACACCTTC
>TRBV5-5|TRBD1|TRBJ2-7|.
CASSGQGGAYEQYF
TGTGCCAGCAGCGGACAGGGGGGGGCCTACGAGCAGTACTTC
>TRBV7-2|.|TRBJ2-2|once
CASSSLGGTGELFF
TGTGCCAGCAGCTCTCTGGGTGGGACCGGGGAGCTGTTTTTT
>TRBV7-2|.|TRBJ2-5|many
CASSFGPFQETQYF
TGTGCCAGCAGCTTTGGACCATTTCAAGAGACCCAGTACTTC
>TRBV10-2|.|TRBJ1-2|.
CASRRDKANYGYTF
TGCGCCAGTCGGAGAGATAAGGCGAACTATGGCTACACCTTC
>TRBV7-2|.|TRBJ2-5|many
CASSLVGYEDGETQYF
TGTGCCAGCAGCTTAGTAGGGTACGAGGATGGCGAGACCCAGTACTTC
>TRBV25-1|TRBD1|TRBJ1-2|many
CASSASVDRGHRGYTF
TGTGCCAGCAGTGCCTCCGTGGACAGGGGGCATCGTGGCTACACCTTC
>TRBV10-3|TRBD1|TRBJ1-5|.
CATSLTGGGGNQPQHF
TGTGCCACCTCTCTTACAGGGGGCGGTGGCAATCAGCCCCAGCATTTT
>TRBV7-9|.|TRBJ1-3|.
CASSQAGTHENTIYF
TGTGCCAGCAGCCAAGCAGGGACTCACGAAAACACCATATATTTT
>TRBV7-9|TRBD1|TRBJ1-2|.
CASKGRGPYGYTF
TGTGCCAGCAAGGGCAGGGGGCCCTATGGCTACACCTTC
>TRBV7-9|.|TRBJ2-2|few
CASSPDQTNTGELFF
TGTGCCAGCAGCCCGGACCAGACGAACACCGGGGAGCTGTTTTTT